This note documents a single T cell receptor (beta chain) sequence. Per the original data handling: Estimation of nucleated cell counts was performed using reference gene primer amplification. TCRdb's table, derived via immunoSEQ multiplex PCR, lists solely in-frame clones and lacks some. V, J and clone size were drawn from that table, and D and trimming were deduced from the DNA. The profile shows about 300,000 clones, about 90% of them singletons. This sample is drawn from a study of blood T cell repertoires in COVID-19. Study summary: Acute-phase and convalescent COVID-19 samples originated in the United States, Italy and Spain. PBMCs, B-cell-depleted T cells, or T cells were the source of the cDNA or gDNA that made up the material.

Germline assignment: CDR1 LGHDT and CDR2 YNNKEL (reference sequence). The CDR3 contains 13 residues. The ends were cut back, 3 bases at V and 5 bases at J, with 11 bases in the middle. Sequenced: peripheral blood. The source of this sequence is a woman between 35 and 50 years old who had recovered from COVID-19. The chain couples TRBV3-1 (or the pseudogene TRBV3-2) to TRBJ2-7; D uncertain. The CDR3 protein is CASSHGLVNEQYF. The CDR3 DNA sequence: TGTGCCAGCAGCCATGGCCTGGTTAACGAGCAGTACTTC.